This record looks at one TCR beta chain sequence and its context. As yet, its antigen is unknown. The data are from a study of T cell repertoires and HLA-DP antigens. Across the whole study: Pre-culture CD4+ samples used about 1,200 ng DNA versus around 200 ng for CD137+CD4+ sorts. Study-wide points: Naive and memory CD4+ cells were analysed together, not apart.

Germline V gene sequence: CDR1 DFQATT, CDR2 SNEGSKA (reference sequence). Trimming took 6 bases from V and 5 from J, leaving 9 bases between them. The CDR3 loop spans 11 amino acids. Primers targeted 54 TRBV and 13 TRBJ segments. Generated by immunoSEQ multiplex PCR, the TCRdb table keeps only in-frame clones and is missing some. The data show more than 90,000 clones, with more than 85% seen just once and 0.25% to 0.3% held by the top ten. Sequenced input: CD4+ T cells from PBMCs. The rearrangement uses TRBV20-1 and TRBJ2-3, with D possibly TRBD1 on 6 matching bases. The TCR originated in a woman aged 18 to 35 in good health and CMV-seronegative. Here the CDR3 reads CSAFRGDTQYF. The CDR3 region has the DNA TGCAGTGCATTCAGGGGAGATACGCAGTATTTT.